This T cell receptor (beta chain) was observed in a study of human T cells and chemical hapten exposure. Study overall: Patch tests applied 0.01% DPC to the upper back, read at 6 days.

As for this clonotype: The antigen is not known.

Per the original methods: Sample TCR totals centred on a median of approximately 96,000, ranging roughly 20,000 to 690,600. One entry per CDR3 protein results from TCRdb running MiXCR on the RACE reads. V and J calls and clone size were set by TCRdb, not the authors. This table has around 200,000 distinct CDR3 sequences, more than 25% appearing once. Trimming took off 2 bases at V and 7 bases at J, with 11 bases between the two ends. Germline V gene lookup returns CDR1 MNHEY and CDR2 SVGAGI. This CDR3 region has 13 residues. Time point denoted: pre-sensitization, week 0. As for treatment: therapeutic diphenylcyclopropenone sensitization with weekly scalp DPC. General study findings and limits: No change in TCRs above 1 in 1000 frequency was produced by DPC sensitization. The study found expanded TCRs formed significantly more large CDR3 similarity clusters than controls.

Sequencing used whole blood, obtained in connection with sensitization to the hapten diphenylcyclopropenone (DPC). V and J are TRBV6-5 and TRBJ1-1, with D possibly being TRBD1 (5 bases). This TCR was sampled from a woman younger than 45 with alopecia areata. Some clones in this sample may be carry-over from other donors' samples. CDR3 nucleotides: TGTGCCAGCAGTTACCGGGAGGGGATTGAAGCTTTCTTT. Translation: CASSYREGIEAFF.